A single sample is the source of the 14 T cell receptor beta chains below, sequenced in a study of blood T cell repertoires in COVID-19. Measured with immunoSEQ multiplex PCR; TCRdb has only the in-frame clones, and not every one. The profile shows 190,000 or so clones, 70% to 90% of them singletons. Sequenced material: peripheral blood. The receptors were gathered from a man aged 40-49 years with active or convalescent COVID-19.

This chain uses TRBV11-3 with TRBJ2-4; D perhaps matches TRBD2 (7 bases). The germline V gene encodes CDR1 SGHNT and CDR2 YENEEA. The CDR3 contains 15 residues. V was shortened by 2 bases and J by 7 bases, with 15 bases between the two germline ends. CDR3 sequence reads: CASSLNGGASNIQYF. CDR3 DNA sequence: TGTGCCAGCAGCTTAAATGGGGGGGCGAGTAACATTCAGTACTTC.

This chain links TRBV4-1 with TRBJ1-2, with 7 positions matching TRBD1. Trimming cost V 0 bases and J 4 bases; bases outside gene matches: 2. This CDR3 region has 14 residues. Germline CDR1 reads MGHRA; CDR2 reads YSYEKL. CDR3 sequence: CASSQDQGVYGYTF. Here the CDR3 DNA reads TGCGCCAGCAGCCAAGATCAGGGGGTCTATGGCTACACCTTC.

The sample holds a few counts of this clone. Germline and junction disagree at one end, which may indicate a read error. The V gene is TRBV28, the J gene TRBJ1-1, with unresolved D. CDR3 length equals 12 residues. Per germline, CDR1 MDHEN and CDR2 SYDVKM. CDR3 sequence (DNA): TGTGCCAGCAGTTCTCTTCCGGACTTATCGGTATTT. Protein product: CASSSLPDLSVF.

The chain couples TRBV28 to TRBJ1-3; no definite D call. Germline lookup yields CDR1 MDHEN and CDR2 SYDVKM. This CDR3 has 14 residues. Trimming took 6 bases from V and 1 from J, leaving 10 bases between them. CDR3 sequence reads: CASREAISGNTIYF. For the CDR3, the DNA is TGTGCCAGCAGAGAAGCAATTTCTGGAAACACCATATATTTT.

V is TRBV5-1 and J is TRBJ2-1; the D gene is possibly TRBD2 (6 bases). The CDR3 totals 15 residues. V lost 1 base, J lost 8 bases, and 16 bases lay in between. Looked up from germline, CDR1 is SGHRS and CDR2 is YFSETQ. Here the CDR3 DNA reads TGCGCCAGCAGCTTGTTCACCTCCGGAGGGGATGAGCAGTTCTTC. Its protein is CASSLFTSGGDEQFF. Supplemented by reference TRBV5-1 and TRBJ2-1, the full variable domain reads KAGVTQTPRYLIKTRGQQVTLSCSPISGHRSVSWYQQTPGQGLQFLFEYFSETQRNKGNFPGRFSGRQFSNSRSEMNVSTLELGDSALYLCASSLFTSGGDEQFFGPGTRLTVL.

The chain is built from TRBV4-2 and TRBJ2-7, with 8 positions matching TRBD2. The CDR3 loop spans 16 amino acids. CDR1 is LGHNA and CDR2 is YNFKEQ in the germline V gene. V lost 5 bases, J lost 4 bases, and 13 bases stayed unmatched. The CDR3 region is CASSEFGGGGTYEQYF. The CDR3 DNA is TGTGCCAGCAGCGAATTTGGGGGCGGGGGGACGTACGAGCAGTACTTC.

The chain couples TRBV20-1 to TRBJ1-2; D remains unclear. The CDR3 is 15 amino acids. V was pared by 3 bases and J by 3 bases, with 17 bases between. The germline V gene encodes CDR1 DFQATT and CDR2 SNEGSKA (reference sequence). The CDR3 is CSASRGGKEDYGYTF. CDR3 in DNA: TGCAGTGCTAGTCGGGGAGGAAAAGAGGACTATGGCTACACCTTC.

The CDR3 region is CASSPTGVETQYF. DNA for the CDR3: TGTGCCAGTAGCCCAACAGGGGTGGAGACCCAGTACTTC. The J gene is TRBJ2-5, the V gene TRBV19; 7 positions match TRBD1. The germline V gene encodes CDR1 LNHDA and CDR2 SQIVND (reference sequence). Trimming at V came to 6 bases and at J to 5 bases, leaving 6 bases not matched to a gene. The CDR3 runs to 13 residues.

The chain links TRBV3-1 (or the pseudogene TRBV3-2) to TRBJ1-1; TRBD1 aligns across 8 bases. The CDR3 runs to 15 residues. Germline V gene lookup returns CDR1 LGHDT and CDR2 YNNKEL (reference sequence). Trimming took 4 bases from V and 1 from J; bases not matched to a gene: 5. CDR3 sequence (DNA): TGTGCCAGCAGCCCGCCCCAGGGGGCGAACACTGAAGCTTTCTTT. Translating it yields CASSPPQGANTEAFF.

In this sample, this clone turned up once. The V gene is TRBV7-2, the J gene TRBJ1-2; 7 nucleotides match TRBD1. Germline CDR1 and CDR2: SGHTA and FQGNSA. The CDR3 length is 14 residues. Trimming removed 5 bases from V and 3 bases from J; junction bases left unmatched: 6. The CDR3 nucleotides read TGTGCCAGCAGCCCGACAGGGCTGGACTATGGCTACACCTTC. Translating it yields CASSPTGLDYGYTF. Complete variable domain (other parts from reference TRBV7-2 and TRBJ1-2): GAGVSQSPSNKVTEKGKDVELRCDPISGHTALYWYRQSLGQGLEFLIYFQGNSAPDKSGLPSDRFSAERTGGSVSTLTIQRTQQEDSAVYLCASSPTGLDYGYTFGSGTRLTVV.

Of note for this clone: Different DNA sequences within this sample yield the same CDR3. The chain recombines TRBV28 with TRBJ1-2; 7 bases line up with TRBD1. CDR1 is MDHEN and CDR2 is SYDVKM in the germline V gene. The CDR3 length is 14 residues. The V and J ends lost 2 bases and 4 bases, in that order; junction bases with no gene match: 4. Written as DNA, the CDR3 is TGTGCCAGCAGTTTAGGGGCAGGGGGCTATGGCTACACCTTC. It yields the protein CASSLGAGGYGYTF.

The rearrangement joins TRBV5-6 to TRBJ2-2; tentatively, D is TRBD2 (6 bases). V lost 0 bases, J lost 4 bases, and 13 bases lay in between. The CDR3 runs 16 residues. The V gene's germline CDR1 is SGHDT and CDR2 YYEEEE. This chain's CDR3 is CASSLVAGRGTGELFF. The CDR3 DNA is TGTGCCAGCAGCTTGGTTGCGGGGCGTGGCACCGGGGAGCTGTTTTTT.

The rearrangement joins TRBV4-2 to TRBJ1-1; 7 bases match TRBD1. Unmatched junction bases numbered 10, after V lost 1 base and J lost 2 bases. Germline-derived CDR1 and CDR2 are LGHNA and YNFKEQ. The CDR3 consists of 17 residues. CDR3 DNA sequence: TGTGCCAGCAGCCAAGGCGTCTTGGGACAGACAAACACTGAAGCTTTCTTT. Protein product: CASSQGVLGQTNTEAFF.

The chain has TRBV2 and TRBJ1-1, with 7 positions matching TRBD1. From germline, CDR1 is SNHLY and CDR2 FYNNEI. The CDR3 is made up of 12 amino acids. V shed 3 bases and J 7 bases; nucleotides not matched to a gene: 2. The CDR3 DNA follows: TGTGCCAGCAGTGAGGGGGACAGTGAAGCTTTCTTT. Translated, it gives CASSEGDSEAFF.